This T cell receptor (beta chain) was captured in a study of blood T cell repertoires in COVID-19. Germline V gene data show CDR1 as SGHTS and CDR2 as YDEGEE. The trim removed 4 bases at V and 2 bases at J, leaving 12 bases unmatched. The CDR3 totals 17 residues. The assay was immunoSEQ multiplex PCR, and TCRdb's table has in-frame clones only and misses some. The sample holds 300,000 to 400,000 clones, around nine tenths seen once. During active infection, Seattle patients enrolled and were then monitored through disease. Sequencing was carried out using peripheral blood. The V gene is TRBV5-8, the J gene TRBJ2-3, with 8 bases identical to TRBD2. The clonotype comes from a woman between 70 and 85 years old with COVID-19, enrolled during active disease. The CDR3 region is CASSPGVAGTSTDTQYF. CDR3 nucleotides: TGTGCCAGCAGCCCCGGGGTAGCGGGAACTTCCACAGATACGCAGTATTTT. The variable domain in full, with the rest retrieved from reference TRBV5-8 and TRBJ2-3, is EAGVTQSPTHLIKTRGQQATLRCSPISGHTSVYWYQQALGLGLQFLLWYDEGEERNRGNFPPRFSGRQFPNYSSELNVNALELEDSALYLCASSPGVAGTSTDTQYFGPGTRLTVL.